The T cell receptor beta chain described here comes from a study of lymphopenia after photon versus proton radiotherapy. Sequencing was performed with immunoSEQ multiplex PCR; in TCRdb, only in-frame clones are kept and a portion is missing. Of 160,000 or so clones in the sample, about 88% were seen once. Specimen: peripheral blood, collected from a patient treated with photon-based radiotherapy. This receptor was identified in a man in his fifties with gastric cancer.

In DNA form, the CDR3 reads TGCGCCAGCAGCTTGCTAGCTTTCAATGAGCAGTTCTTC. Its translation: CASSLLAFNEQFF. The chain couples TRBV5-1 to TRBJ2-1; possible D gene TRBD2, 5 bases. This CDR3 contains 13 residues. V was shortened by 1 base and J by 6 bases, with 8 bases between the two germline ends. The germline V gene encodes CDR1 SGHRS and CDR2 YFSETQ.